A single sample gave rise to the 24 T cell receptor beta chains below, sequenced in a study of human T cells and chemical hapten exposure. TCRdb reanalysed the RACE reads using MiXCR and keeps one entry per CDR3 protein. The sample has 380,000 or so distinct CDR3 sequences, 4% to 5.5% seen once. Time point of the sample: patch test 1, 2 weeks after DPC sensitization. Indicated treatment: therapeutic diphenylcyclopropenone sensitization with weekly scalp DPC. Sample: whole blood, taken in connection with sensitization to the hapten diphenylcyclopropenone (DPC). The source of these receptors is a woman between 50 and 59 years old with alopecia areata. Some clones in this sample may be carry-over from other donors' samples.

This clonotype came up many times. The V gene is TRBV3-1, the J gene TRBJ1-5; D is possibly TRBD1 (5 bases). Germline-derived CDR1 and CDR2 are LGHDT and YNNKEL (reference sequence). This CDR3 is 14 amino acids long. Deletions cut 1 base from V and 1 base from J, with 5 bases between. The DNA for the CDR3 is TGTGCCAGCAGCCAAGGGGACAGCAATCAGCCCCAGCATTTT. It translates to CASSQGDSNQPQHF.

Ten or more counts support this clonotype. J is TRBJ1-2 and V is TRBV29-1; D gene unclear. V was clipped by 4 bases and J by 8 bases, with 14 bases between them. The CDR3 sequence is 12 residues long. Germline loops: CDR1 SQVTM, CDR2 ANQGSEA. CDR3 residues: CSVGPELGGYTF. The DNA for the CDR3 is TGCAGCGTTGGACCGGAACTGGGGGGCTACACCTTC.

The chain combines TRBV29-1 with TRBJ2-1; the match to TRBD2 covers 12 bases. This CDR3 has 14 residues. Germline loops: CDR1 SQVTM, CDR2 ANQGSEA. The ends lost 7 bases at V and 7 bases at J; junction bases unmatched: 8. The CDR3 here is CSAQLAGGRNEQFF. The CDR3 DNA reads as TGCAGCGCCCAACTAGCGGGAGGTAGAAATGAGCAGTTCTTC.

This clonotype was seen many times. J is TRBJ2-7 and V is TRBV6-2 or TRBV6-3, with D tentatively TRBD1 (5 bases). Per germline, CDR1 MNHEY and CDR2 SVGEGT. The length of the CDR3 is 14 residues. Trimming shortened V by 2 bases and J by 3 bases, and 11 bases separated the two germline ends. The CDR3 here is CASSYGWGDYEQYF. For the CDR3, the DNA is TGTGCCAGCAGTTACGGATGGGGCGACTACGAGCAGTACTTC.

The rearrangement joins TRBV19 to TRBJ2-7, with TRBD1 identical over 9 bases. The CDR3 totals 15 residues. V was clipped by 3 bases and J by 5 bases; unmatched bases: 8. Germline CDR1 LNHDA, CDR2 SQIVND (reference sequence). DNA for the CDR3: TGTGCCAGTAGTATTATGGGGACAGGGAACCACGAGCAGTACTTC. Translated, it gives CASSIMGTGNHEQYF.

The rearrangement links TRBV3-1 to TRBJ2-1; TRBD2 aligns across 7 bases. CDR3 size: 13 residues. Germline values: CDR1 LGHDT, CDR2 YNNKEL (reference sequence). V shed 1 base, J shed 9 bases, and the junction held 3 bases outside the gene matches. The CDR3 nucleotides read TGTGCCAGCAGCCAAGGGCCGGGAGGTGAGCAGTTCTTC. Its protein product is CASSQGPGGEQFF.

The chain links TRBV2 to TRBJ2-3; 7 nucleotides agree with TRBD2. The ends lost 7 bases at V and 1 base at J; junction bases unmatched: 2. There are 13 residues in the CDR3. Germline assignment: CDR1 SNHLY and CDR2 FYNNEI. CDR3 region: CASNLAGTDTQYF. The DNA for the CDR3 is TGTGCCAGCAACCTAGCGGGCACAGATACGCAGTATTTT.

This clonotype came up many times. The chain uses TRBV2 and TRBJ2-7; 7 nucleotides line up with TRBD1. After removal of 4 bases from V and 4 bases from J, the junction contained 10 bases not matched to a gene. CDR1 and CDR2 (germline): SNHLY, FYNNEI. CDR3 length: 15 amino acids. The CDR3: CASSAGGTLRYEQYF. CDR3 DNA sequence: TGTGCCAGCAGTGCAGGGGGAACACTCAGATACGAGCAGTACTTC.

This clonotype was seen repeatedly, ten times or more. V is TRBV10-3 and J is TRBJ2-3, with D perhaps TRBD2 (5 bases). The germline gives CDR1 ENHRY, CDR2 SYGVKD. The length of the CDR3 is 15 residues. Trimming pared 6 bases from V and 0 bases from J, leaving 13 bases between. The chain's CDR3 is CAIRDRTGSTDTQYF. CDR3 in DNA: TGTGCCATCAGGGATCGGACGGGGAGCACAGATACGCAGTATTTT.

The rearrangement uses TRBV5-4 and TRBJ2-6; D may be TRBD1 or TRBD2 (5 bases each). CDR1 SGHNT and CDR2 YYREEE come from the germline V gene (reference sequence). The CDR3 is made up of 16 amino acids. Trimming shortened V by 4 bases and J by 0 bases, and 11 bases separated the two germline ends. The CDR3 region is CASSPMGVSGANVLTF. The CDR3 DNA sequence: TGTGCCAGCAGCCCGATGGGGGTCTCTGGGGCCAACGTCCTGACTTTC.

This clonotype has ten or more counts. The rearrangement links TRBV2 to TRBJ2-3; D ambiguous. V lost 7 bases and J lost 3, with 8 bases in between. The CDR3 sequence is 12 residues long. Germline V gives CDR1 SNHLY, CDR2 FYNNEI. CDR3 loop: CASIGRTDTQYF. DNA for the CDR3: TGTGCCAGCATCGGACGGACAGATACGCAGTATTTT. The whole variable domain, remainder taken from reference TRBV2 and TRBJ2-3, is EPEVTQTPSHQVTQMGQEVILRCVPISNHLYFYWYRQILGQKVEFLVSFYNNEISEKSEIFDDQFSVERPDGSNFTLKIRSTKLEDSAMYFCASIGRTDTQYFGPGTRLTVL.

This clonotype was observed at least ten times. The genes are TRBV20-1 and TRBJ1-2; 8 bases map to TRBD1. V was pared by 0 bases and J by 7 bases, with 4 bases of the junction left unmatched. CDR1 and CDR2 from the germline V gene are DFQATT and SNEGSKA (reference sequence). The CDR3 has 13 residues. The DNA for the CDR3 is TGCAGTGCTAGAGATGTGGACAGGGCTGGCTACACCTTC. Its translation: CSARDVDRAGYTF.

This clonotype came up a few times. The chain recombines TRBV6-5 with TRBJ1-2, with 7 bases that match TRBD1. This CDR3 is 14 amino acids long. CDR1 and CDR2 from the germline V gene are MNHEY and SVGAGI. The ends lost 4 bases at V and 6 bases at J; junction bases unmatched: 8. CDR3 sequence: CASSSWTGADGYTF. DNA for the CDR3: TGTGCCAGCAGTTCCTGGACAGGAGCTGATGGCTACACCTTC.

The sample holds a few counts of this clonotype. The chain combines TRBV6-6 with TRBJ2-7; 8 bases align to TRBD1. V gave up 5 bases and J gave up 0 bases; unmatched junction bases: 3. CDR3 size: 14 residues. CDR1 and CDR2 from the germline V gene are MNHNY and SVGAGI (reference sequence). The CDR3 nucleotides read TGTGCCAGCAGTGGAACAGGGGGCTCCTACGAGCAGTACTTC. This encodes CASSGTGGSYEQYF.

This clonotype appeared many times. This sequence joins TRBV11-2 and TRBJ2-3, with 10 positions matching TRBD2. Per the germline V gene, CDR1 is SGHAT and CDR2 is FQNNGV. This CDR3 comprises 17 residues. After removal of 1 base from V and 2 bases from J, the junction contained 6 bases not matched to a gene. The CDR3 DNA follows: TGTGCCAGCAGCTTAGGGGCGACTAGCGGGTTCACAGATACGCAGTATTTT. It specifies CASSLGATSGFTDTQYF.

This clonotype showed up many times. The V call is TRBV20-1, the J call TRBJ2-3; 15 bases are a match to TRBD2. There are 18 residues in the CDR3. V trimming: 5 bases; J trimming: 2 bases; junction bases outside the gene matches: 11. Germline CDR1 reads DFQATT; CDR2 reads SNEGSKA (reference sequence). Written as DNA, the CDR3 is TGCAGTGCTCTGCTCCTCGGGACTAGCGGGAGGCTCACAGATACGCAGTATTTT. Its translation: CSALLLGTSGRLTDTQYF.

CDR3 loop: CASSTGLARGASTQYF. The CDR3, as DNA: TGTGCCAGCAGCACCGGACTAGCGCGGGGGGCCTCAACGCAGTATTTT. V is TRBV5-6 and J is TRBJ2-3, with 9 bases lining up with TRBD2. In germline, CDR1 is SGHDT, CDR2 YYEEEE. The CDR3 contains 16 residues. V was clipped by 4 bases and J by 9 bases; unmatched bases: 15.

In this sample, this clonotype turned up many times. V and J are TRBV27 and TRBJ2-1; D is perhaps TRBD1 (5 bases). The CDR3 runs to 13 residues. CDR1 is MNHEY and CDR2 is SMNVEV in the germline V gene (reference sequence). V was shortened by 3 bases and J by 4 bases, with 7 bases between the two germline ends. The CDR3 DNA sequence: TGTGCCAGCAGTTTCACAGGTTACAATGAGCAGTTCTTC. Protein product: CASSFTGYNEQFF.

This clonotype was observed many times. The chain combines TRBV29-1 with TRBJ1-2; no reliable D call. The CDR3 spans 13 residues. Trimming left V 4 bases short and J 3 bases short, with 12 bases between. From germline, CDR1 is SQVTM and CDR2 ANQGSEA. CDR3 nucleotides: TGCAGCGTTGTACGGCCACCTGACTATGGCTACACCTTC. It translates to CSVVRPPDYGYTF.

This clonotype was counted many times. Germline and junction disagree at one end, which may indicate a read error. This rearrangement joins TRBV6-5 to TRBJ2-7; 9 bases align to TRBD1. There are 12 residues in the CDR3. CDR1 and CDR2 from the germline V gene are MNHEY and SVGAGI. CDR3 nucleotides: TGTGCCAGCAGTCGTACCGGGACAGGGCCCTTATTC. Its protein product is CASSRTGTGPLF.

In its sample, this clonotype was seen many times. This chain joins TRBV20-1 and TRBJ2-7; D perhaps matches TRBD1 (6 bases). CDR3 length: 12 residues. V was cut by 5 bases and J by 6 bases, with 14 bases left in between. Looked up from germline, CDR1 is DFQATT and CDR2 is SNEGSKA (reference sequence). Here the CDR3 reads CSAQGKSPEQYF. The CDR3, as DNA: TGCAGTGCTCAGGGGAAGAGCCCCGAGCAGTACTTC.

This clonotype was counted many times. The V call is TRBV24-1, the J call TRBJ2-3; TRBD1 agrees at 9 bases. V was pared by 4 bases and J by 3 bases, with 7 bases of the junction left unmatched. This CDR3 spans 16 amino acids. In germline, CDR1 is KGHDR, CDR2 SFDVKD. CDR3 sequence (DNA): TGTGCCACCAGTGACAACAGGGGGCCAGCGACAGATACGCAGTATTTT. Protein product: CATSDNRGPATDTQYF.

This chain uses TRBV28 with TRBJ1-2, with no clear D. The CDR3 spans 14 residues. CDR1 and CDR2 (germline): MDHEN, SYDVKM. V was pared by 2 bases and J by 8 bases, with 15 bases between. The CDR3 region has the DNA TGTGCCAGCAGTTTAGGGGTCCCCCTAGAGGGCTACACCTTC. It encodes CASSLGVPLEGYTF.

The gene calls are TRBV6-2 or TRBV6-3 and TRBJ2-1; 7 bases agree with TRBD2. The CDR3 is 17 amino acids. Looked up from germline, CDR1 is MNHEY and CDR2 is SVGEGT. The ends lost 4 bases at V and 0 bases at J; junction bases unmatched: 9. CDR3 bases: TGTGCCAGCAGTTTGACTCTAGCGGCCAGCTCCTACAATGAGCAGTTCTTC. Translating it yields CASSLTLAASSYNEQFF.